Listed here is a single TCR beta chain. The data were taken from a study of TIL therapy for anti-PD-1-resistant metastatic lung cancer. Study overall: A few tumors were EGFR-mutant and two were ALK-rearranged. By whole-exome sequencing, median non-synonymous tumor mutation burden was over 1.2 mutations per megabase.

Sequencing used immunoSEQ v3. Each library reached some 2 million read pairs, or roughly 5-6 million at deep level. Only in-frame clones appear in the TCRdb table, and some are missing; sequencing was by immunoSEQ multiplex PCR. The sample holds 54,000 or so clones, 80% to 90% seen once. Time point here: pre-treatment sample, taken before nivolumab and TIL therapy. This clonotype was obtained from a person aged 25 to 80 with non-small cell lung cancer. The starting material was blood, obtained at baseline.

CDR3 nucleotide sequence: TGTGCCTTCACAACAGGGGGTGAAAAACTGTTTTTT. Residues: CAFTTGGEKLFF. J is TRBJ1-4 and V is TRBV30; TRBD1 matches 8 bases. V was pared by 7 bases and J by 7 bases, with 5 bases of the junction left unmatched. This CDR3 has 12 residues. The germline V gene encodes CDR1 GTSNPN and CDR2 SVGIG (reference sequence).